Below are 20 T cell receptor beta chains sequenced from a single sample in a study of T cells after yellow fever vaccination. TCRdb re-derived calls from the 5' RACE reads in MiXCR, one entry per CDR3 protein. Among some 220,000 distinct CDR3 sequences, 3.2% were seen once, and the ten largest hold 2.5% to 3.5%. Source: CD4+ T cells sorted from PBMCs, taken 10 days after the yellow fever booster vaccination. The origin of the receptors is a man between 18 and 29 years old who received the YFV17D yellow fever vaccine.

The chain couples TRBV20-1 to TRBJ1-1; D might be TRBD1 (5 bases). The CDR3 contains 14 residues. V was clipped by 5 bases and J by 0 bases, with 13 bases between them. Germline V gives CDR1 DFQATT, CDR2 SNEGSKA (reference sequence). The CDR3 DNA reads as TGCAGTGCTGGGCAAACAGGAGTGAACACTGAAGCTTTCTTT. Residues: CSAGQTGVNTEAFF.

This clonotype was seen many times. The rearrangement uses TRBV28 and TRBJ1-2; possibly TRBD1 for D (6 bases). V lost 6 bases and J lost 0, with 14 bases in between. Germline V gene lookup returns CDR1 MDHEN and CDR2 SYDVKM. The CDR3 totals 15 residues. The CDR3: CASSLSGHPNYGYTF. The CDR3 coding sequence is TGTGCCAGCAGCCTCTCGGGACATCCTAACTATGGCTACACCTTC.

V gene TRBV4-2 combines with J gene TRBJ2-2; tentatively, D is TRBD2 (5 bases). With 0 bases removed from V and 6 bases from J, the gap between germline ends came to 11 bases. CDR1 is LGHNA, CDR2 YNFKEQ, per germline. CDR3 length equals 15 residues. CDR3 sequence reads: CASSQDFGVPGELFF. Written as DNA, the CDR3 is TGTGCCAGCAGCCAAGATTTCGGGGTACCCGGGGAGCTGTTTTTT.

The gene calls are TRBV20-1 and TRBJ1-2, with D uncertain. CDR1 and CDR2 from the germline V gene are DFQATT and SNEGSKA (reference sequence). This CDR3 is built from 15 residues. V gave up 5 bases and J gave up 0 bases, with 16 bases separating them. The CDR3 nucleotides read TGCAGTGCTGCTCCGGGAGGGTCCTCTAACTATGGCTACACCTTC. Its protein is CSAAPGGSSNYGYTF.

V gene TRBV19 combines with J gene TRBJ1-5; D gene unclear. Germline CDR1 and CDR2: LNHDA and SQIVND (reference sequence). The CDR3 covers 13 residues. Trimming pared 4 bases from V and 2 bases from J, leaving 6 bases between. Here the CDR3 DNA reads TGTGCCAGTAGTAGATCTGGCAATCAGCCCCAGCATTTT. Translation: CASSRSGNQPQHF.

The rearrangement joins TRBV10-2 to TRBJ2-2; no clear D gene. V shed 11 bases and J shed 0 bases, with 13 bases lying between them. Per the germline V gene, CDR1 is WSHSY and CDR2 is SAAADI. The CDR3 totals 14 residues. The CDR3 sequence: CASSGSTNTGELFF. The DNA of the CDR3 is TGCGCCTCCTCCGGGTCAACGAACACCGGGGAGCTGTTTTTT.

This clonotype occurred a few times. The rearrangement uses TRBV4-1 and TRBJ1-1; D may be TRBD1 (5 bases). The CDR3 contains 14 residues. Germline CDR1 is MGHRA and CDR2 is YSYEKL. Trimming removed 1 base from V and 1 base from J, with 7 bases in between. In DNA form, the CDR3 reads TGCGCCAGCAGCCAAGGGGGGGGGAACACTGAAGCTTTCTTT. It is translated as CASSQGGGNTEAFF.

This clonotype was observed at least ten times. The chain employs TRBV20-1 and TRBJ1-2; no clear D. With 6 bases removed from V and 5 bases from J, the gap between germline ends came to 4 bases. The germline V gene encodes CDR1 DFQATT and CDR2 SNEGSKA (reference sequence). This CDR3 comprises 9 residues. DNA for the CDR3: TGCAGTGCGGGGTATGGCTACACCTTC. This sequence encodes CSAGYGYTF.

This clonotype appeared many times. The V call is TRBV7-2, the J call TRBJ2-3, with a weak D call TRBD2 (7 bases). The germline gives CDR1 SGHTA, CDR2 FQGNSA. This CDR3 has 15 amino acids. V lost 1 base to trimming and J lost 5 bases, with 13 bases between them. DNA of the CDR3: TGTGCCAGCAGCTTAGGTGGGGGGGCGAGAGATACGCAGTATTTT. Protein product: CASSLGGGARDTQYF. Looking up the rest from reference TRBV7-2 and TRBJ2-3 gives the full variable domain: GAGVSQSPSNKVTEKGKDVELRCDPISGHTALYWYRQSLGQGLEFLIYFQGNSAPDKSGLPSDRFSAERTGGSVSTLTIQRTQQEDSAVYLCASSLGGGARDTQYFGPGTRLTVL.

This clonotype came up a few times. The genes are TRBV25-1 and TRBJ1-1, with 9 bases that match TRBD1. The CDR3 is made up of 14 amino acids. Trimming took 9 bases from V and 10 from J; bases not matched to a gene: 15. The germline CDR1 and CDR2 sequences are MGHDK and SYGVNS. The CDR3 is CASAEDRGHLRAFF. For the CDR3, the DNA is TGTGCCAGTGCCGAGGACAGGGGACATCTACGAGCTTTCTTT.

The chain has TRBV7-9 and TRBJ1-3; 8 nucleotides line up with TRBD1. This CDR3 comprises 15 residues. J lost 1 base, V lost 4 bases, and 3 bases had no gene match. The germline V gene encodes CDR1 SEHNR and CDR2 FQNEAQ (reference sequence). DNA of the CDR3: TGTGCCAGCAGCTCGGGGGACAGGTCTGGAAACACCATATATTTT. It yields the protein CASSSGDRSGNTIYF.

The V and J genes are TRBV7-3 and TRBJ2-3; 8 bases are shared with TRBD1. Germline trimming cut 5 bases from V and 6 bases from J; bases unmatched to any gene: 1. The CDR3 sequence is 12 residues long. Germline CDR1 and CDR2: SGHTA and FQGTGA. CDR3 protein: CASSGTGDTQYF. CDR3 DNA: TGTGCCAGCAGCGGGACAGGTGATACGCAGTATTTT.

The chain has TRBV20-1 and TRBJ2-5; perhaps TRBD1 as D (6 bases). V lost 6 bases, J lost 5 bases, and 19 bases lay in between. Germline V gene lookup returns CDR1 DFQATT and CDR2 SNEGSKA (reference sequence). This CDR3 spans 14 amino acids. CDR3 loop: CSATGRTGFETQYF. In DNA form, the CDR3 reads TGCAGTGCGACAGGACGCACCGGGTTTGAGACCCAGTACTTC.

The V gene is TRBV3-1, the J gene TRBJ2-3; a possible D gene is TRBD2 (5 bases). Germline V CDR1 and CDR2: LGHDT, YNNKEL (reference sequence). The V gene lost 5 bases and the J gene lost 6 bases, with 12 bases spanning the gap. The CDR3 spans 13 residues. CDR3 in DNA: TGTGCCAGCAGCTTCGCAACGGGGGATACGCAGTATTTT. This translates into CASSFATGDTQYF.

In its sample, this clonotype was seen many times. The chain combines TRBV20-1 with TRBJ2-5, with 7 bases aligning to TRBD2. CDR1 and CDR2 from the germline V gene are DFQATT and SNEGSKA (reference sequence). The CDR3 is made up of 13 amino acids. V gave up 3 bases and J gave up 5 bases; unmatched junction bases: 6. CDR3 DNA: TGCAGTGCTAGTAGCGGGCCAACGGAGACCCAGTACTTC. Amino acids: CSASSGPTETQYF.

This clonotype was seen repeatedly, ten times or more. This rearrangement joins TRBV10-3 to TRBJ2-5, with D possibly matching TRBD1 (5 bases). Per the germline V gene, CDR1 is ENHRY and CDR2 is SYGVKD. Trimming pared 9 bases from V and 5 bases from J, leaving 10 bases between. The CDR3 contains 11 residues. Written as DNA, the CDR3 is TGTGCCATAGGGGCGAGGGAGACCCAGTACTTC. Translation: CAIGARETQYF.

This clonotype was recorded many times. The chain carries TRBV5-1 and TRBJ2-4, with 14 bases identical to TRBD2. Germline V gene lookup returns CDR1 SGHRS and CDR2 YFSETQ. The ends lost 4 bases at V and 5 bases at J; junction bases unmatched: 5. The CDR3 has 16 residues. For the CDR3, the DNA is TGCGCCAGCAGCCGGACTAGCGGGGGGTCCCAAAACATTCAGTACTTC. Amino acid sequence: CASSRTSGGSQNIQYF.

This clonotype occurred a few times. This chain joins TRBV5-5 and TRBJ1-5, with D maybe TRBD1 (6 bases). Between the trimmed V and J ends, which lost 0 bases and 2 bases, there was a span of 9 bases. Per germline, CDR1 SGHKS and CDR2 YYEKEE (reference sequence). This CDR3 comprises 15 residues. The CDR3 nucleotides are TGTGCCAGCAGCTTGGACAGGGTGGGCAATCAGCCCCAGCATTTT. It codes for CASSLDRVGNQPQHF.

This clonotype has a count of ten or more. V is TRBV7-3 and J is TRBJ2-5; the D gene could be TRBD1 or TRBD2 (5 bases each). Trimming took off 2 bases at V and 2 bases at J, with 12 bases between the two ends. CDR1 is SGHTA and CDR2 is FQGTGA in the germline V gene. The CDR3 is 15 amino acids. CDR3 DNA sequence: TGTGCCAGCAGCTTAGGGGCAGGGACGCAAGAGACCCAGTACTTC. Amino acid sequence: CASSLGAGTQETQYF.

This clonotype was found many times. The CDR3 here is CASSLSGLGELFF. The CDR3 DNA sequence: TGTGCCAGCAGCTTGTCCGGGTTGGGGGAGCTGTTTTTT. V gene TRBV5-5 combines with J gene TRBJ2-2; D unresolved. Trimming cost V 1 base and J 8 bases, with 9 bases left between them. The CDR3 has 13 residues. The V gene's germline CDR1 is SGHKS and CDR2 YYEKEE (reference sequence).